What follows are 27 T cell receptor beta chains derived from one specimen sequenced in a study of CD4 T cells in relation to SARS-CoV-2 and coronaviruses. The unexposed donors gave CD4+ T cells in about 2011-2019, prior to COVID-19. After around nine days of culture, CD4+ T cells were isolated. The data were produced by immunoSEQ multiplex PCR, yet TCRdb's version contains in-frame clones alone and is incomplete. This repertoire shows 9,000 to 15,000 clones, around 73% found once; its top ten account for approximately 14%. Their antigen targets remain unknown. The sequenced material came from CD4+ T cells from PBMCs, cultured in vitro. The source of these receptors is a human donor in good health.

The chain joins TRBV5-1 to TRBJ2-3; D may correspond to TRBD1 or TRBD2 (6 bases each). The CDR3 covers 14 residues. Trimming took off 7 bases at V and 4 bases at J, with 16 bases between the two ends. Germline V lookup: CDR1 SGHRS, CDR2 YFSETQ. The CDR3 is CASSTGRDPDTQYF. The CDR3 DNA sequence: TGCGCCAGCTCAACAGGGCGGGACCCAGATACGCAGTATTTT. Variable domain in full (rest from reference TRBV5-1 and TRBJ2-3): KAGVTQTPRYLIKTRGQQVTLSCSPISGHRSVSWYQQTPGQGLQFLFEYFSETQRNKGNFPGRFSGRQFSNSRSEMNVSTLELGDSALYLCASSTGRDPDTQYFGPGTRLTVL.

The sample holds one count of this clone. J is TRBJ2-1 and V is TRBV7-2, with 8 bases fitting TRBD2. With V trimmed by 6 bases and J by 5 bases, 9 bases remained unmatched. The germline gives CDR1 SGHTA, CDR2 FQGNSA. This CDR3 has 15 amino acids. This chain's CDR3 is CASRPPGLENNEQFF. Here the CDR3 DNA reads TGTGCCAGCAGACCTCCGGGACTAGAAAACAATGAGCAGTTCTTC.

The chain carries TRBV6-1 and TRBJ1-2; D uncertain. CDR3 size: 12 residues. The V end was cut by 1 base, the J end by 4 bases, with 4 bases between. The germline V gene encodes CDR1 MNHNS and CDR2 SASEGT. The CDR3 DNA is TGTGCCAGCAGTGAAGGTACCTATGGCTACACCTTC. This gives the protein CASSEGTYGYTF.

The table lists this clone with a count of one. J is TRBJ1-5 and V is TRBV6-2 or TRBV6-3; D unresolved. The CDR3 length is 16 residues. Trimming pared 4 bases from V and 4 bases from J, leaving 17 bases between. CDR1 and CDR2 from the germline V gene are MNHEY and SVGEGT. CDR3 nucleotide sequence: TGTGCCAGCAGTTTTGACCCCAACGCCAGGAATCAGCCCCAGCATTTT. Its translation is CASSFDPNARNQPQHF.

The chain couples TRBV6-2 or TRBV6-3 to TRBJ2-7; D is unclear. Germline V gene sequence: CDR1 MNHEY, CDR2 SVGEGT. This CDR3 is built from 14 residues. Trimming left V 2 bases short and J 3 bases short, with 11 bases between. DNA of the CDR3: TGTGCCAGCAGTTACACCCGGGCCTACTACGAGCAGTACTTC. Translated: CASSYTRAYYEQYF.

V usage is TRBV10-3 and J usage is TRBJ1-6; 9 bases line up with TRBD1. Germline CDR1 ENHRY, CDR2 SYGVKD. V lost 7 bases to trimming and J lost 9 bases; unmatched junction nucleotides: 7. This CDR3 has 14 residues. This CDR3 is CAINTGQGTSPLHF. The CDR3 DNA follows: TGTGCCATCAATACGGGACAGGGCACTTCACCCCTCCACTTT.

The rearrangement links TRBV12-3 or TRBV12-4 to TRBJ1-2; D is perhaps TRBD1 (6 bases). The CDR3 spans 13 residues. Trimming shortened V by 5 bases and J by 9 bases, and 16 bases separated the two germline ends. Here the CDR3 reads CASSTTGSESYTF. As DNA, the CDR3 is TGTGCCAGCAGTACGACAGGTTCTGAGAGCTACACCTTC.

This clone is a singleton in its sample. The CDR3 is CASSYSGQGYEQYF. The CDR3 nucleotides read TGTGCCAGCAGTTACTCCGGACAGGGTTACGAGCAGTACTTC. V and J are TRBV6-5 and TRBJ2-7; TRBD1 matches at 8 bases. Trimming removed 0 bases from V and 4 bases from J; junction bases left unmatched: 2. Germline V lookup: CDR1 MNHEY, CDR2 SVGAGI. This CDR3 spans 14 amino acids.

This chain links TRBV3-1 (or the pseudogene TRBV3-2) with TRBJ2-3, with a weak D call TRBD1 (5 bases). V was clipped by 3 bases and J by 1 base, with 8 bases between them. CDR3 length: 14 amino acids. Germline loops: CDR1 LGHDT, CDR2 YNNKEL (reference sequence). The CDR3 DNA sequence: TGTGCCAGCAGCCACTCGACAGGCACAGATACGCAGTATTTT. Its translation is CASSHSTGTDTQYF.

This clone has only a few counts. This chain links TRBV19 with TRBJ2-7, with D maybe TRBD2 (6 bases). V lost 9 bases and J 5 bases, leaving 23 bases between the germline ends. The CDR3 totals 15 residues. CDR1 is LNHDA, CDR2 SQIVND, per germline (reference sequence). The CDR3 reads CASPPSGQGDDEQYF. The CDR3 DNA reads TGTGCCAGCCCCCCCAGCGGGCAGGGAGACGACGAGCAGTACTTC.

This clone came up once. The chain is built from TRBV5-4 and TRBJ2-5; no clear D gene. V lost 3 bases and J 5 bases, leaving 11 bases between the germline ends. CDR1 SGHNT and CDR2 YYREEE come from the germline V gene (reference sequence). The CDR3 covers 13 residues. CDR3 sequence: CASSSSTGETQYF. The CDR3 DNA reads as TGTGCCAGCAGCTCCTCGACTGGGGAGACCCAGTACTTC.

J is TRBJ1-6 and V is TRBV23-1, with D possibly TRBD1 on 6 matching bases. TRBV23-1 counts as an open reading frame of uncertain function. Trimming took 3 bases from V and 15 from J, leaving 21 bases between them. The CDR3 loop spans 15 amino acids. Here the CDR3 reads CASSQHDRFPYLLHF. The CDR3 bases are TGCGCCAGCAGTCAGCATGACAGGTTCCCTTATCTCCTCCACTTT.

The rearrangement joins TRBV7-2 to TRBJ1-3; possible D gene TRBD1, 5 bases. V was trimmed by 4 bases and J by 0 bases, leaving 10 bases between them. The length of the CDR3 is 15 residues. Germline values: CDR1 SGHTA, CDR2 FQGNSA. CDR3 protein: CASSSARASGNTIYF. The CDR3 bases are TGTGCCAGCAGCTCGGCCAGGGCCTCTGGAAACACCATATATTTT.

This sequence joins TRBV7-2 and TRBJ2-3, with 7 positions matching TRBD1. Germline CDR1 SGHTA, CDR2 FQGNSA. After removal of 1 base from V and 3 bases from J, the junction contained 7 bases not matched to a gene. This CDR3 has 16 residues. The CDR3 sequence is CASSLEGALGTDTQYF. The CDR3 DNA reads TGTGCCAGCAGCTTAGAGGGGGCCCTGGGTACAGATACGCAGTATTTT.

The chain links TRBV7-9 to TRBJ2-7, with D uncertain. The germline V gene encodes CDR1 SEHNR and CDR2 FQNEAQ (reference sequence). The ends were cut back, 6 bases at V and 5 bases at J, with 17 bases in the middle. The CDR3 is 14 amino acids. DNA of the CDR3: TGTGCCAGCAGTTCCTCGGCGGTTGTGGACGAGCAGTACTTC. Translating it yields CASSSSAVVDEQYF.

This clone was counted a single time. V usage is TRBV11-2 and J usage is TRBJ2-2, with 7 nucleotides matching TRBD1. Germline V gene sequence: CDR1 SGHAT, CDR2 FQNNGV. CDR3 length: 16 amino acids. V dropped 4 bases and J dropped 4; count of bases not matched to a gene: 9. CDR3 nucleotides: TGTGCCAGCAGCTACCAGACAGGGCCCGGCACCGGGGAGCTGTTTTTT. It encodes CASSYQTGPGTGELFF.

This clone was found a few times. CDR3: CASSPSTGWNEQFF. Here the CDR3 DNA reads TGTGCCAGCAGCCCCTCGACAGGGTGGAATGAGCAGTTCTTC. The chain joins TRBV7-9 to TRBJ2-1, with TRBD1 identical over 7 bases. Germline CDR1 is SEHNR and CDR2 is FQNEAQ (reference sequence). CDR3 length: 14 residues. The junction had 8 bases not matched to a gene; V was cut back by 5 bases and J by 7 bases.

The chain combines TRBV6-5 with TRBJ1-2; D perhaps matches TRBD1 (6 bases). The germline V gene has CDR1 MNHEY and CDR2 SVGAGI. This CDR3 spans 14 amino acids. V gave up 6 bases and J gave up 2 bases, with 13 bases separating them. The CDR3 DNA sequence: TGTGCCAGCAGACCCACAGGACAGAACTATGGCTACACCTTC. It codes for CASRPTGQNYGYTF.

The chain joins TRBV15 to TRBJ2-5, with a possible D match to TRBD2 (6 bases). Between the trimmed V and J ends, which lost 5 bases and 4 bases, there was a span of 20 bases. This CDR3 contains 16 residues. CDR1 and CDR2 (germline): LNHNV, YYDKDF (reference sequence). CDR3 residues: CATSDRSGTEGETQYF. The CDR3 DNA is TGTGCCACCAGCGATCGGTCCGGGACTGAGGGAGAGACCCAGTACTTC.

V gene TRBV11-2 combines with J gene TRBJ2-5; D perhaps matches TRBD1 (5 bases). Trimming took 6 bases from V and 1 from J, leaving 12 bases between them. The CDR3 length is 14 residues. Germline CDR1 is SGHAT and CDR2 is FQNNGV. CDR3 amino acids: CASSYDRIQETQYF. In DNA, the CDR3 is TGTGCCAGCAGTTACGACAGAATCCAAGAGACCCAGTACTTC. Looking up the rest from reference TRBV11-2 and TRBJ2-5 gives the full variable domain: EAGVAQSPRYKIIEKRQSVAFWCNPISGHATLYWYQQILGQGPKLLIQFQNNGVVDDSQLPKDRFSAERLKGVDSTLKIQPAKLEDSAVYLCASSYDRIQETQYFGPGTRLLVL.

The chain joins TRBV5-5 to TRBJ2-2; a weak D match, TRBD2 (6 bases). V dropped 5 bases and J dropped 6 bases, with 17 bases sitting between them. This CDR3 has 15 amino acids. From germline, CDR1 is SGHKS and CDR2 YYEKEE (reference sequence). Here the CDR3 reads CASREGLAGPGELFF. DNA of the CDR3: TGTGCCAGCAGGGAGGGTCTTGCTGGTCCCGGGGAGCTGTTTTTT.

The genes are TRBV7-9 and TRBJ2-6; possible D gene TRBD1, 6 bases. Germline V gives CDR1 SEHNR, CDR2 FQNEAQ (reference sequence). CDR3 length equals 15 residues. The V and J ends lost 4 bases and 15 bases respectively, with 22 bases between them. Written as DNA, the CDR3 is TGTGCCAGCAGCTCCCCAGAAACAGGGAACCTGGACCTGACTTTC. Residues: CASSSPETGNLDLTF.

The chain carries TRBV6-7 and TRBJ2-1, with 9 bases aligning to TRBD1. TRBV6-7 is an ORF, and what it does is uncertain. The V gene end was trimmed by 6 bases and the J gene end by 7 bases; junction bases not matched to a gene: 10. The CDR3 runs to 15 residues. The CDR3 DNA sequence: TGTGCCAGCAGCCCGGGACAGGGCCAGCTTAATGAGCAGTTCTTC. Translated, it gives CASSPGQGQLNEQFF.

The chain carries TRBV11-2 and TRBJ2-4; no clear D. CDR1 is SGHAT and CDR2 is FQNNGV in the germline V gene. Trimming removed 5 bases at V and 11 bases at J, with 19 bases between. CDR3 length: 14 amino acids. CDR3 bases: TGTGCCAGCAGCCCCGTAAGGACCGACTTCGTTCAGTACTTC. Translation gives CASSPVRTDFVQYF.

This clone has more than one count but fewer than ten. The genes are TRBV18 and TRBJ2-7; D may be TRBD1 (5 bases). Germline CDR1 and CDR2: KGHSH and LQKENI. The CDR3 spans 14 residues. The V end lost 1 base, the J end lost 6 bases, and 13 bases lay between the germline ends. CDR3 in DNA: TGTGCCAGCTCACCACTGGACAAGCTTGGCGAGCAGTACTTC. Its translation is CASSPLDKLGEQYF.

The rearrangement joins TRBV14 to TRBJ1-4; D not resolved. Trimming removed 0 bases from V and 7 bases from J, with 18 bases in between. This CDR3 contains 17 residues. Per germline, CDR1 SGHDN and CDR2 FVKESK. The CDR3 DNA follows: TGTGCCAGCAGCCAAGATAAAATCGGGGTAAGGTTTGAAAAACTGTTTTTT. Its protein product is CASSQDKIGVRFEKLFF.

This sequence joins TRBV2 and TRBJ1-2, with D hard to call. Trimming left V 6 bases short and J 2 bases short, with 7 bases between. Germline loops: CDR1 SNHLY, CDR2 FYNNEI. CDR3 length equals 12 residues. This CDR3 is CASRAPNYGYTF. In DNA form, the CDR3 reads TGTGCCAGCAGGGCTCCAAACTATGGCTACACCTTC.